A single sample gave rise to the 21 T cell receptor beta chains below, sequenced in a study of T cell clones after liver transplantation. The data were produced by immunoSEQ multiplex PCR, yet TCRdb's version contains in-frame clones alone and is incomplete. The sample includes tens of thousands of clones, roughly 80% of them seen just once. Material: CD4+ T cells from blood, obtained before liver transplant. The receptors stem from a human donor who received a liver transplant.

This clone was recorded only once. CDR3 region: CASGGQGVDTQYF. The CDR3 coding sequence is TGCGCCAGCGGAGGACAGGGGGTAGATACGCAGTATTTT. The V gene is TRBV5-1, the J gene TRBJ2-3; TRBD1 matches at 10 bases. The J segment lost 5 bases and the V segment lost 7 bases, leaving 4 bases of the junction unmatched. The germline gives CDR1 SGHRS, CDR2 YFSETQ. The CDR3 covers 13 residues.

This clone was seen a handful of times. The chain's CDR3 is CASIGTANYGYTF. The CDR3 DNA sequence: TGTGCCAGCATCGGGACCGCGAACTATGGCTACACCTTC. The chain has TRBV2 and TRBJ1-2; a weak D match, TRBD1 (5 bases). The V gene's germline CDR1 is SNHLY and CDR2 FYNNEI. The V end lost 7 bases, the J end lost 2 bases, and 11 bases lay between the germline ends. The CDR3 is 13 residues long.

The rearrangement links TRBV5-4 to TRBJ2-3; 7 bases are a match to TRBD2. The CDR3 covers 16 residues. J gave up 0 bases and V 5 bases, and 9 bases lay outside the gene matches. The germline CDR1 and CDR2 sequences are SGHNT and YYREEE (reference sequence). The CDR3 sequence: CASRNPGGTSTDTQYF. The CDR3 DNA is TGTGCCAGCAGAAACCCCGGGGGGACTAGCACAGATACGCAGTATTTT.

The chain has TRBV4-3 and TRBJ2-1; 7 bases line up with TRBD2. V trimming: 1 base; J trimming: 5 bases; junction bases outside the gene matches: 20. Germline CDR1 is LGHNA and CDR2 is YSLEER. This CDR3 has 20 residues. CDR3 region: CASSQVAASGAGSINNEQFF. CDR3 nucleotide sequence: TGCGCCAGCAGCCAAGTCGCGGCATCGGGAGCGGGAAGTATAAACAATGAGCAGTTCTTC.

The rearrangement uses TRBV19 and TRBJ1-4; D is possibly TRBD1 (6 bases). Between the trimmed V and J ends, which lost 5 bases and 8 bases, there was a span of 15 bases. CDR1 is LNHDA and CDR2 is SQIVND in the germline V gene (reference sequence). This CDR3 has 14 residues. The chain's CDR3 is CASSPRGRWEKLFF. CDR3 nucleotide sequence: TGTGCCAGTAGTCCCAGGGGAAGGTGGGAAAAACTGTTTTTT.

The V gene is TRBV28, the J gene TRBJ1-5, with D unclear. CDR1 and CDR2 from the germline V gene are MDHEN and SYDVKM. CDR3 length equals 12 residues. Trimming pared 5 bases from V and 1 base from J, leaving 3 bases between. CDR3 coding DNA: TGTGCCAGCAGTATCAGCAATCAGCCCCAGCATTTT. Residues: CASSISNQPQHF.

The chain joins TRBV10-3 to TRBJ1-4; 7 bases agree with TRBD1. Trimming cost V 4 bases and J 4 bases; bases outside gene matches: 3. Germline CDR1 reads ENHRY; CDR2 reads SYGVKD. This CDR3 comprises 14 residues. This chain's CDR3 is CAISAGGSNEKLFF. As DNA, the CDR3 is TGTGCCATCAGTGCAGGGGGAAGTAATGAAAAACTGTTTTTT.

This chain joins TRBV5-1 and TRBJ2-7; possibly TRBD1 or TRBD2 for D (7 bases each). Looked up from germline, CDR1 is SGHRS and CDR2 is YFSETQ. Trimming removed 6 bases from V and 3 bases from J, with 13 bases in between. CDR3 length: 13 amino acids. CDR3 amino acids: CASKRDSNYEQYF. In DNA, the CDR3 is TGCGCCAGCAAGCGGGACAGCAACTACGAGCAGTACTTC.

Worth noting for this clone: One junction end does not reproduce the germline sequence, and a read error may be involved. Different DNA sequences within this sample yield the same CDR3. The chain uses TRBV5-4 and TRBJ1-2; 10 bases match TRBD1. CDR1 is SGHNT and CDR2 is YYREEE in the germline V gene (reference sequence). The CDR3 covers 14 residues. The CDR3 nucleotides are TGTGCTAGCAGACCGGGACAGGGGAACTATGGCTACACCTTC. Translated: CASRPGQGNYGYTF. The full variable domain, completed using reference TRBV5-4 and TRBJ1-2, is ETGVTQSPTHLIKTRGQQVTLRCSSQSGHNTVSWYQQALGQGPQFIFQYYREEENGRGNFPPRFSGLQFPNYSSELNVNALELDDSALYLCASRPGQGNYGYTFGSGTRLTVV.

The V gene is TRBV5-6, the J gene TRBJ2-3, with 9 nucleotides matching TRBD2. Trimming removed 4 bases from V and 4 bases from J; junction bases left unmatched: 10. This CDR3 is built from 16 residues. CDR1 and CDR2 from the germline V gene are SGHDT and YYEEEE. CDR3 sequence (DNA): TGTGCCAGCAGCATACCGACTAGCGGAGGGGCAGATACGCAGTATTTT. Amino acids: CASSIPTSGGADTQYF.

The rearrangement uses TRBV6-6 and TRBJ1-5; no firm D call. From germline, CDR1 is MNHNY and CDR2 SVGAGI (reference sequence). The CDR3 is 11 amino acids. V was trimmed by 0 bases and J by 6 bases, leaving 0 bases between them. This chain's CDR3 is CASSYSQPQHF. CDR3 nucleotide sequence: TGTGCCAGCAGTTACTCTCAGCCCCAGCATTTT.

The J gene is TRBJ1-2, the V gene TRBV5-6, with D maybe TRBD1 (6 bases). This CDR3 is 12 amino acids long. Deletions cut 2 bases from V and 8 bases from J, with 10 bases between. CDR1 SGHDT and CDR2 YYEEEE come from the germline V gene. CDR3 nucleotide sequence: TGTGCCAGCAGCTTAACAGGGAGCGGCTACACCTTC. Translated, it gives CASSLTGSGYTF.

The rearrangement uses TRBV19 and TRBJ2-1; tentative D call: TRBD2 (5 bases). The CDR3 covers 14 residues. Trimming pared 8 bases from V and 5 bases from J, leaving 16 bases between. CDR1 is LNHDA and CDR2 is SQIVND in the germline V gene (reference sequence). The CDR3 DNA follows: TGTGCCAGTTCGGATCCGGGGATCGACAATGAGCAGTTCTTC. It specifies CASSDPGIDNEQFF.

The V and J genes are TRBV6-6 and TRBJ2-5; weak D call: TRBD1 (7 bases). Trimming pared 7 bases from V and 6 bases from J, leaving 18 bases between. The CDR3 loop spans 14 amino acids. Germline CDR1 and CDR2: MNHNY and SVGAGI (reference sequence). The CDR3 DNA is TGTGCCAGCACCTCGCCAGGGGGGCATCAGACCCAGTACTTC. This translates into CASTSPGGHQTQYF.

This chain joins TRBV7-2 and TRBJ1-1; no reliable D call. CDR3 length: 15 residues. Trimming pared 5 bases from V and 6 bases from J, leaving 19 bases between. Germline V lookup: CDR1 SGHTA, CDR2 FQGNSA. The CDR3, as DNA: TGTGCCAGCAGCCTAGTTGTTTTACCCTCCGCTGAAGCTTTCTTT. Protein product: CASSLVVLPSAEAFF.

The chain is built from TRBV9 and TRBJ2-4; the match to TRBD1 covers 8 bases. The ends lost 3 bases at V and 6 bases at J; junction bases unmatched: 2. Germline CDR1 and CDR2: SGDLS and YYNGEE. The CDR3 consists of 13 residues. In nucleotides, the CDR3 is TGTGCCAGCAGCGGAGGACAGGGAAACATTCAGTACTTC. It encodes CASSGGQGNIQYF.

The V call is TRBV7-2, the J call TRBJ2-1; unclear D gene. The V end lost 5 bases, the J end lost 6 bases, and 11 bases lay between the germline ends. CDR3 size: 13 residues. The V gene's germline CDR1 is SGHTA and CDR2 FQGNSA. The CDR3 DNA reads as TGTGCCAGCAGCCCAAGGATCCTCAATGAGCAGTTCTTC. Translated: CASSPRILNEQFF.

This chain joins TRBV5-1 and TRBJ1-2; 10 bases agree with TRBD1. The CDR3 contains 15 residues. The junction had 6 bases not matched to a gene; V was cut back by 1 base and J by 6 bases. Germline V gene data show CDR1 as SGHRS and CDR2 as YFSETQ. CDR3 DNA sequence: TGCGCCAGCAGCTTGATGGGACAGGGGAAAAATGGCTACACCTTC. Translated, it gives CASSLMGQGKNGYTF.

This rearrangement joins TRBV9 to TRBJ2-5, with D perhaps TRBD1 (6 bases). Germline V gene data show CDR1 as SGDLS and CDR2 as YYNGEE. CDR3 length: 15 residues. The V end lost 6 bases, the J end lost 5 bases, and 20 bases lay between the germline ends. CDR3 residues: CASTRTVGLGETQYF. Written as DNA, the CDR3 is TGTGCCAGCACCCGGACAGTAGGGCTGGGGGAGACCCAGTACTTC.

The J gene is TRBJ2-7, the V gene TRBV27; 11 bases fit TRBD1. Unmatched junction bases numbered 7, after V lost 7 bases and J lost 2 bases. Germline V lookup: CDR1 MNHEY, CDR2 SMNVEV (reference sequence). The CDR3 runs 15 residues. CDR3 loop: CASTRTGGRTYEQYF. The DNA for the CDR3 is TGTGCCAGCACCCGGACAGGGGGCAGGACCTACGAGCAGTACTTC.

The chain employs TRBV19 and TRBJ1-2; 7 positions agree with TRBD1. The junction had 9 bases not matched to a gene; V was cut back by 4 bases and J by 4 bases. This CDR3 has 15 residues. Germline lookup yields CDR1 LNHDA and CDR2 SQIVND (reference sequence). For the CDR3, the DNA is TGTGCCAGTAGTAGCCCCTCGACAGGGACCTATGGCTACACCTTC. This sequence encodes CASSSPSTGTYGYTF. Full variable domain (missing parts from reference TRBV19 and TRBJ1-2): DGGITQSPKYLFRKEGQNVTLSCEQNLNHDAMYWYRQDPGQGLRLIYYSQIVNDFQKGDIAEGYSVSREKKESFPLTVTSAQKNPTAFYLCASSSPSTGTYGYTFGSGTRLTVV.